This TCR beta chain is from a study of T cells in Graves' hyperthyroidism and ophthalmopathy. Study conclusions and caveats: For ophthalmopathy, model prediction preceded onset by a median approximately 6 months. Most expanded thyroid clonotypes above 0.001 also appeared in blood.

Amplified TCR beta CDR3 regions came from RNA transcripts. RT-PCR in the first round (using the HTBI primer set) targeted the TCR CDR3. Each CDR3 protein is one row after TCRdb ran MiXCR on the multiplex PCR reads. This table holds 500,000 to 800,000 distinct CDR3 sequences, 45% found once. Points on this clonotype: Its specificity is not known. A read error may be the cause here, since a much bigger clone is one base away.

Germline values: CDR1 SEHNR, CDR2 FQNEAQ (reference sequence). The CDR3 loop spans 11 amino acids. V gave up 5 bases and J gave up 6 bases, with 8 bases separating them. This receptor was obtained from an adult man with Graves' disease, either hyperthyroidism or ophthalmopathy (not recorded which). The sequenced sample consisted of peripheral blood or thyroid tissue (not recorded which). This rearrangement joins TRBV7-9 to TRBJ2-7; D gene uncertain. The CDR3 DNA reads TGTGCCAGCAGCAACATGAGCGAGCAGTACTTC. Protein product: CASSNMSEQYF.